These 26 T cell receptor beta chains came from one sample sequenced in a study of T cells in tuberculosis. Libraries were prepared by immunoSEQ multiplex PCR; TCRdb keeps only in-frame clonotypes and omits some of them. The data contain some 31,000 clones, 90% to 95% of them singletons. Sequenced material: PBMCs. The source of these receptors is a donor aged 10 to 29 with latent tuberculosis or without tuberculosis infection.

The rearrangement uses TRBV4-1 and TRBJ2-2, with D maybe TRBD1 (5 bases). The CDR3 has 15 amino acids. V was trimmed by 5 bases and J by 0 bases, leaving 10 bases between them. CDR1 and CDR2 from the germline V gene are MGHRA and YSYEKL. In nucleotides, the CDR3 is TGCGCCAGCAGCACCAGGGCCTCGAACACCGGGGAGCTGTTTTTT. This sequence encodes CASSTRASNTGELFF.

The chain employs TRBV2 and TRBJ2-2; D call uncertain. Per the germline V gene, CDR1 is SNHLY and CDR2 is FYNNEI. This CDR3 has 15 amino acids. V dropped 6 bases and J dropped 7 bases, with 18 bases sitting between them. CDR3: CASSTLPNPFGELFF. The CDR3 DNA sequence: TGTGCCAGCAGCACATTACCCAATCCTTTCGGGGAGCTGTTTTTT.

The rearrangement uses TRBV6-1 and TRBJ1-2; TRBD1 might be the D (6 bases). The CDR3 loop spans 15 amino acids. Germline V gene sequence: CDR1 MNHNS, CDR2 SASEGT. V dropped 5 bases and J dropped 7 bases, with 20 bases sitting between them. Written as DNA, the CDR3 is TGTGCCAGCAGTTCGCTAACAGGGAATAGGAGTGGCTACACCTTC. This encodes CASSSLTGNRSGYTF.

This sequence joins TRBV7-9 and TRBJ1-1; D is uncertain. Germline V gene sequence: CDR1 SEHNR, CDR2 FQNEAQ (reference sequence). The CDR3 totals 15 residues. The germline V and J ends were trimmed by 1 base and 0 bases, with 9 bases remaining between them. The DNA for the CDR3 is TGTGCCAGCAGCTTAGGGAGGCAGCTGAACACTGAAGCTTTCTTT. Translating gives CASSLGRQLNTEAFF.

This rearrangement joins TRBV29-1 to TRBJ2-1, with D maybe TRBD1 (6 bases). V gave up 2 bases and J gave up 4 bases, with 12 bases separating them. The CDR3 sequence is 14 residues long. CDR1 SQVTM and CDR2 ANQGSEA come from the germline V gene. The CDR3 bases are TGCAGCGTTGAAACTCGGGACACTTACAATGAGCAGTTCTTC. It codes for CSVETRDTYNEQFF.

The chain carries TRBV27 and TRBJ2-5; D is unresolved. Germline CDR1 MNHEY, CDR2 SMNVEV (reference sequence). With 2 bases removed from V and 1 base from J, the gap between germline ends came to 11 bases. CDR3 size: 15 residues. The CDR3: CASSLGLGLQETQYF. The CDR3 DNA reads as TGTGCCAGCAGTTTAGGGTTGGGCCTCCAAGAGACCCAGTACTTC.

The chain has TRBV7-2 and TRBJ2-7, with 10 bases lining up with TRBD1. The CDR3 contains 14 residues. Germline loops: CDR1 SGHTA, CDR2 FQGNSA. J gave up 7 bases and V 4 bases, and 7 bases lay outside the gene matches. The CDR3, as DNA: TGTGCCAGCAGCTACCGACAGGGGGCTGGGGAGCAGTACTTC. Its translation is CASSYRQGAGEQYF.

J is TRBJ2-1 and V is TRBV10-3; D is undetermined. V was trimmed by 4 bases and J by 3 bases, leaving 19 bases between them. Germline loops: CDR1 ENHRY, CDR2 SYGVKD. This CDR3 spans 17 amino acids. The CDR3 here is CAISATTITTDYNEQFF. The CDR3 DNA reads TGTGCCATCAGTGCTACTACCATTACTACTGACTACAATGAGCAGTTCTTC.

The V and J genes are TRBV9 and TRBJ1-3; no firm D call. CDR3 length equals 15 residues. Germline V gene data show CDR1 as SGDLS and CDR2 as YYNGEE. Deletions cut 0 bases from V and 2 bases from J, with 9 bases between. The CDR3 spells CASSVASGTGNTIYF. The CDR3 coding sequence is TGTGCCAGCAGCGTAGCATCGGGGACTGGAAACACCATATATTTT.

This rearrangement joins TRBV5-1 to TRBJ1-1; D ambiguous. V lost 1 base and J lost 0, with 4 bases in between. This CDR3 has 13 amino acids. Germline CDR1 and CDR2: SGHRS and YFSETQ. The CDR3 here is CASSLTVNTEAFF. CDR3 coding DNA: TGCGCCAGCAGCTTGACGGTGAACACTGAAGCTTTCTTT.

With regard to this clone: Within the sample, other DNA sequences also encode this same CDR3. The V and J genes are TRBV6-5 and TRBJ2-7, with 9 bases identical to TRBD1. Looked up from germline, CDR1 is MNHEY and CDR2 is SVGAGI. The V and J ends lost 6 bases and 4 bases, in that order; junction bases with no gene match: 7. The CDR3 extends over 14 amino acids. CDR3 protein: CASSPGTGKYEQYF. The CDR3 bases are TGTGCCAGCAGCCCCGGGACAGGGAAATACGAGCAGTACTTC.

This chain's CDR3 is CASSEARDRGFRNQPQHF. The DNA of the CDR3 is TGTGCCAGCAGTGAAGCTAGGGACAGGGGGTTTCGCAATCAGCCCCAGCATTTT. The V gene is TRBV6-1, the J gene TRBJ1-5; 11 bases map to TRBD1. V lost 0 bases to trimming and J lost 2 bases; unmatched junction nucleotides: 6. From germline, CDR1 is MNHNS and CDR2 SASEGT. The CDR3 extends over 18 amino acids.

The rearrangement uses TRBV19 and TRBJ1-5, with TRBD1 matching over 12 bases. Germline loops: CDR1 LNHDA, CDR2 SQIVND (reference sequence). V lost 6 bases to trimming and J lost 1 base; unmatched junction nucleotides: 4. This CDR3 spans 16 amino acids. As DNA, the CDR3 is TGTGCCAGTAGGGGACAGGGGGCATGGAGCAATCAGCCCCAGCATTTT. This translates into CASRGQGAWSNQPQHF.

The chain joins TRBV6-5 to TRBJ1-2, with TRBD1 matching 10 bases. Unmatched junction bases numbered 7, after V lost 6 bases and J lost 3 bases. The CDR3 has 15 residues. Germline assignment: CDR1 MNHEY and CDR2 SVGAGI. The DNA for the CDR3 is TGTGCCAGCAGCCGCCCCGGGACAGGGGACTATGGCTACACCTTC. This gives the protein CASSRPGTGDYGYTF.

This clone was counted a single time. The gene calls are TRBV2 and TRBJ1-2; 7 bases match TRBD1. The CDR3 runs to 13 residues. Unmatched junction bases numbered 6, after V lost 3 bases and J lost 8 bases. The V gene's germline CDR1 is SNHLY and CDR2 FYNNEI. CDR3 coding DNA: TGTGCCAGCAGTGACGGGCCAGGGGGAGGCTACACCTTC. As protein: CASSDGPGGGYTF.

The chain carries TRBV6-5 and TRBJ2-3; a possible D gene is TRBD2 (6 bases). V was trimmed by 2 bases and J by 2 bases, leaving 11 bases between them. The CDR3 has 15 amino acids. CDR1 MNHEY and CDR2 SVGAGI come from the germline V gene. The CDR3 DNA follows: TGTGCCAGCAGTTACGACGGGAGCTACACAGATACGCAGTATTTT. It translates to CASSYDGSYTDTQYF.

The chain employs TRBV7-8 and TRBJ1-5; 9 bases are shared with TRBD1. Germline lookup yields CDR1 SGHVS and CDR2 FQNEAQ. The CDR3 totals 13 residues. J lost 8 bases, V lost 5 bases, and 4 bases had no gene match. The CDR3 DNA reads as TGTGCCAGCAGCCGGGACAGGGAAGAGCCCCAGCATTTT. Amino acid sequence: CASSRDREEPQHF.

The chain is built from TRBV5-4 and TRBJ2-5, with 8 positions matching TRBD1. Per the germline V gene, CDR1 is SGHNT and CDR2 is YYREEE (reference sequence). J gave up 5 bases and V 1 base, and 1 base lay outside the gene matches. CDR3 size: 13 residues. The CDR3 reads CASSLTGGETQYF. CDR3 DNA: TGTGCCAGCAGCTTGACAGGGGGGGAGACCCAGTACTTC.

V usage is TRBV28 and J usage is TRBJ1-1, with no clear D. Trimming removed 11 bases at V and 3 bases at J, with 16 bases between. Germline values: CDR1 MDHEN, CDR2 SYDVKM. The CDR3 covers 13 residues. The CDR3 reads CAANLAADTEAFF. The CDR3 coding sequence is TGTGCCGCAAACCTAGCAGCAGACACTGAAGCTTTCTTT.

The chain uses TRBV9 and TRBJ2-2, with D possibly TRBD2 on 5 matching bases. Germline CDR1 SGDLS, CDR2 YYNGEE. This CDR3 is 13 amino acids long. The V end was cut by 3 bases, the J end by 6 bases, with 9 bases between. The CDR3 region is CASSDLLAGELFF. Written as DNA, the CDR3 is TGTGCCAGCAGCGACCTACTAGCCGGGGAGCTGTTTTTT. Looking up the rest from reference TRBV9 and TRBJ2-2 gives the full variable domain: DSGVTQTPKHLITATGQRVTLRCSPRSGDLSVYWYQQSLDQGLQFLIQYYNGEERAKGNILERFSAQQFPDLHSELNLSSLELGDSALYFCASSDLLAGELFFGEGSRLTVL.

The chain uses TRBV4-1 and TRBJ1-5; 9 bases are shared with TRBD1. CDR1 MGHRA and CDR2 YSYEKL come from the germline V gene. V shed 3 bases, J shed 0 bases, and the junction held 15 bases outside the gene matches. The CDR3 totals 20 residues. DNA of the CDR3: TGCGCCAGCAGCCAGGGCCCGGGACAGGGAGCCGGGGATAGCAATCAGCCCCAGCATTTT. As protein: CASSQGPGQGAGDSNQPQHF.

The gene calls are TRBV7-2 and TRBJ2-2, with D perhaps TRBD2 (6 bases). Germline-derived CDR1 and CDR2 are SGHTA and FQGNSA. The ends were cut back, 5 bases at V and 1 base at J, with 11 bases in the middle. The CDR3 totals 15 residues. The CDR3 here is CASSPGGLNTGELFF. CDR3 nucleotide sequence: TGTGCCAGCAGCCCCGGGGGACTGAACACCGGGGAGCTGTTTTTT. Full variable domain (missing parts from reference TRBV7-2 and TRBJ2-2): GAGVSQSPSNKVTEKGKDVELRCDPISGHTALYWYRQSLGQGLEFLIYFQGNSAPDKSGLPSDRFSAERTGGSVSTLTIQRTQQEDSAVYLCASSPGGLNTGELFFGEGSRLTVL.

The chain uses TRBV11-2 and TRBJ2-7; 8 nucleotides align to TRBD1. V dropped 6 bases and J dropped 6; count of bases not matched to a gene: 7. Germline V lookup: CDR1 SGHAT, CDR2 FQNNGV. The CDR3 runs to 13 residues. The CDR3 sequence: CASSSGTGLEQYF. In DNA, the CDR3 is TGTGCCAGCAGTTCCGGGACAGGCCTCGAGCAGTACTTC. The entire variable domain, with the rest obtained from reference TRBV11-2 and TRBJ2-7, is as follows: EAGVAQSPRYKIIEKRQSVAFWCNPISGHATLYWYQQILGQGPKLLIQFQNNGVVDDSQLPKDRFSAERLKGVDSTLKIQPAKLEDSAVYLCASSSGTGLEQYFGPGTRLTVT.

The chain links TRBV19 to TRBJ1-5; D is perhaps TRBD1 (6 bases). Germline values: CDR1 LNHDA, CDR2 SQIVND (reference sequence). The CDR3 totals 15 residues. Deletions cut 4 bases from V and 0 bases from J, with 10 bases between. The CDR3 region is CASSTDSYSNQPQHF. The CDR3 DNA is TGTGCCAGTAGTACGGACAGTTATAGCAATCAGCCCCAGCATTTT. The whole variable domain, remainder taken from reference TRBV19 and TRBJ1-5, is DGGITQSPKYLFRKEGQNVTLSCEQNLNHDAMYWYRQDPGQGLRLIYYSQIVNDFQKGDIAEGYSVSREKKESFPLTVTSAQKNPTAFYLCASSTDSYSNQPQHFGDGTRLSIL.

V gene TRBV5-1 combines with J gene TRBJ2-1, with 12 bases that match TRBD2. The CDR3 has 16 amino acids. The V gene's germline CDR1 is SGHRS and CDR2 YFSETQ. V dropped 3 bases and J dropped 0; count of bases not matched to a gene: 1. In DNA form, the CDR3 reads TGCGCCAGCAGCTGGGGACTAGCGGGCTCCTACAATGAGCAGTTCTTC. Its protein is CASSWGLAGSYNEQFF.

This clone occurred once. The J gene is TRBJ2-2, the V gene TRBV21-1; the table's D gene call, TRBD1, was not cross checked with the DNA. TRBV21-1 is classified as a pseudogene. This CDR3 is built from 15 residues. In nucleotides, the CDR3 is TGTGCCAGCATCCAAGCTCAGGGGTTGACCGGGGAGCTGTTTTTT. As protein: CASIQAQGLTGELFF.